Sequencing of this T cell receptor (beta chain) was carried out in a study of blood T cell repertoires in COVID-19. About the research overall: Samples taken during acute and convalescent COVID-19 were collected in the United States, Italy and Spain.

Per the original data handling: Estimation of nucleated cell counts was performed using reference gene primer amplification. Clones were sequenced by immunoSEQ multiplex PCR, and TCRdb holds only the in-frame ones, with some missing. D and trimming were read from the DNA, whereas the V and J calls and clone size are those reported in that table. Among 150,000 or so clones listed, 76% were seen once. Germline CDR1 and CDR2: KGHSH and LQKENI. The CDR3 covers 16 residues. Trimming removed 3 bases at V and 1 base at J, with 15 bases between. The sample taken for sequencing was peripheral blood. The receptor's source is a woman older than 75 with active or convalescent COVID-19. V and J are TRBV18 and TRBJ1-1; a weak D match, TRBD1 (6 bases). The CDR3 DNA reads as TGTGCCAGCTCACCTAGGGACATCTACTCGAACACTGAAGCTTTCTTT. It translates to CASSPRDIYSNTEAFF.